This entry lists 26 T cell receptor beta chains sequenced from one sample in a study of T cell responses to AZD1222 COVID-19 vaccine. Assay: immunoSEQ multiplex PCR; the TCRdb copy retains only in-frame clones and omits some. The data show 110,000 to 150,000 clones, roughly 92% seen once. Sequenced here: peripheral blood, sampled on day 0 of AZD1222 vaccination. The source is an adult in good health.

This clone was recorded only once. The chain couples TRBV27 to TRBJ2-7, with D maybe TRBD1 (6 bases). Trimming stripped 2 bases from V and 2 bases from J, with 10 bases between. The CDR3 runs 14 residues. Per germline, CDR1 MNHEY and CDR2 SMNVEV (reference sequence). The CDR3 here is CASSLRDNTYEQYF. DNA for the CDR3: TGTGCCAGCAGTTTACGGGACAATACCTACGAGCAGTACTTC.

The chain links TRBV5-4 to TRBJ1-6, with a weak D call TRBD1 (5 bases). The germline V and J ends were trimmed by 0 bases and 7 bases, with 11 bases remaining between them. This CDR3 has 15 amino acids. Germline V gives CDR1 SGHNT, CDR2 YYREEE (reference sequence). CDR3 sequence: CASSLGGTGNSPLHF. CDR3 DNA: TGTGCCAGCAGCTTGGGAGGGACGGGCAATTCACCCCTCCACTTT.

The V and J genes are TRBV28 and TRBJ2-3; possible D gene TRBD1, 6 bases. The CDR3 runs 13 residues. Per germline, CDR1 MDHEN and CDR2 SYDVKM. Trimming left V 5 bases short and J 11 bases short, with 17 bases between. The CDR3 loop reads CASSRPQGRVQYF. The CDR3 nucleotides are TGTGCCAGCAGTCGACCACAGGGTCGGGTGCAGTATTTT.

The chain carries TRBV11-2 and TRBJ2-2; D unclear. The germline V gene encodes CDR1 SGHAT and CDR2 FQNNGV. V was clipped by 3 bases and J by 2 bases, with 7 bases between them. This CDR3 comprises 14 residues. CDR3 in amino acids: CASSLNLNTGELFF. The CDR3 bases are TGTGCCAGCAGCTTGAATCTAAACACCGGGGAGCTGTTTTTT.

The CDR3 DNA reads as TGTGCCAGCACCCTAGCGGGAGGGCACGGGGAGCTGTTTTTT. It encodes CASTLAGGHGELFF. The V and J genes are TRBV7-9 and TRBJ2-2; 12 bases agree with TRBD2. The CDR3 is 14 amino acids. CDR1 and CDR2 (germline): SEHNR, FQNEAQ (reference sequence). V was clipped by 7 bases and J by 7 bases; unmatched bases: 4.

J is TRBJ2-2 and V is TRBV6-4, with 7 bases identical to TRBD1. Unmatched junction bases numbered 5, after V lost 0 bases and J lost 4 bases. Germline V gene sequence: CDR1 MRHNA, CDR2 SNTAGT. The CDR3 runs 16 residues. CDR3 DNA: TGTGCCAGCAGTGACTCGAGCAGGGGGAGCACCGGGGAGCTGTTTTTT. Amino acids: CASSDSSRGSTGELFF.

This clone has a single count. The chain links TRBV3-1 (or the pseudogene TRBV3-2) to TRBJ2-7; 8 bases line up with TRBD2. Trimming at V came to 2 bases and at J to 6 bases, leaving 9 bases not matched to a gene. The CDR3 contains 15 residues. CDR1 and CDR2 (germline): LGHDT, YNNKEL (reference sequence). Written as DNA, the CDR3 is TGTGCCAGCAGCCAAATGGAAGCGGGAGTGGGCGAGCAGTACTTC. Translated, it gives CASSQMEAGVGEQYF.

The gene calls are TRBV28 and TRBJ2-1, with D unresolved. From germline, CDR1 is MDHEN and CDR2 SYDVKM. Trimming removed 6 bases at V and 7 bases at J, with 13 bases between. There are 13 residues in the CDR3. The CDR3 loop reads CASSFPASNEQFF. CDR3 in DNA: TGTGCCAGCAGCTTTCCAGCGTCGAATGAGCAGTTCTTC.

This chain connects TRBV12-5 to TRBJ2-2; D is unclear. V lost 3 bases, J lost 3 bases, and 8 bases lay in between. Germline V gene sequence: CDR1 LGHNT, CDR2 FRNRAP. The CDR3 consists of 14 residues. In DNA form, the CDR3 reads TGTGCTAGTGGTTTCTTCCGGGACACCGGGGAGCTGTTTTTT. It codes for CASGFFRDTGELFF.

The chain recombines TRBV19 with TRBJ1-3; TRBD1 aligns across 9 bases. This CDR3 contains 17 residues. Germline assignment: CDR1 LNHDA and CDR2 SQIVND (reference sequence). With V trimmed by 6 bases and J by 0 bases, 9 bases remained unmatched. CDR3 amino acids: CASSVRGTGLSGNTIYF. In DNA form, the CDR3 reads TGTGCCAGTAGCGTCCGCGGGACAGGGCTCTCTGGAAACACCATATATTTT.

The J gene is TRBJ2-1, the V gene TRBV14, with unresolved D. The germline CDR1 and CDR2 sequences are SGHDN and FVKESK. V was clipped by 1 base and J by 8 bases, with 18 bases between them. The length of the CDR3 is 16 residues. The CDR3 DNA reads TGTGCCAGCAGCCAAGCCCTAGTACCTCCTTTGGATGAGCAGTTCTTC. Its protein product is CASSQALVPPLDEQFF.

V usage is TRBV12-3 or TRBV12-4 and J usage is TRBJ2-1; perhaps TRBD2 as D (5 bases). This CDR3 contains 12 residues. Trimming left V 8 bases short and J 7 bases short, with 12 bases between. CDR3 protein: CASGTRANEQFF. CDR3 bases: TGTGCCAGCGGCACTAGGGCAAATGAGCAGTTCTTC.

The CDR3 protein is CASSFNRGGLGGSQPQHF. The DNA for the CDR3 is TGTGCCAGCAGCTTCAACAGGGGGGGGTTGGGTGGCAGTCAGCCCCAGCATTTT. The chain links TRBV7-8 to TRBJ1-5; TRBD1 matches at 8 bases. V was clipped by 3 bases and J by 6 bases; unmatched bases: 16. The CDR3 runs 18 residues. The germline V gene has CDR1 SGHVS and CDR2 FQNEAQ. Full variable domain (missing parts from reference TRBV7-8 and TRBJ1-5): GAGVSQSPRYKVAKRGQDVALRCDPISGHVSLFWYQQALGQGPEFLTYFQNEAQLDKSGLPSDRFFAERPEGSVSTLKIQRTQQEDSAVYLCASSFNRGGLGGSQPQHFGDGTRLSIL.

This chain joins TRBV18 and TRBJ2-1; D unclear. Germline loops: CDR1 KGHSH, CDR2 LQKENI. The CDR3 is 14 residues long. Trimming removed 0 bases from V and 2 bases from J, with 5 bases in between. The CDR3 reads CASSPPGTYNEQFF. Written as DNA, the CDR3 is TGTGCCAGCTCACCACCCGGCACCTACAATGAGCAGTTCTTC.

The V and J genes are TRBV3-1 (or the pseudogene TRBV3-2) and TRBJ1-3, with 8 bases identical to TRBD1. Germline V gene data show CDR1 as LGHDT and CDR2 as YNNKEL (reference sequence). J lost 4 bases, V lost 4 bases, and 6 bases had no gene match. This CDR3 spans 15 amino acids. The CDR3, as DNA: TGTGCCAGCAGCCCGGACAGGGTTGGCGGAAACACCATATATTTT. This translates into CASSPDRVGGNTIYF.

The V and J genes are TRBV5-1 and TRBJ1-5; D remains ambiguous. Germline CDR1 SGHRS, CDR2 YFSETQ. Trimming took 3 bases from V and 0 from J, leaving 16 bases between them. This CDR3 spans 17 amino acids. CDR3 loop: CASSSGKEGYSNQPQHF. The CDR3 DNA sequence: TGCGCCAGCAGCTCCGGAAAGGAAGGATATAGCAATCAGCCCCAGCATTTT.

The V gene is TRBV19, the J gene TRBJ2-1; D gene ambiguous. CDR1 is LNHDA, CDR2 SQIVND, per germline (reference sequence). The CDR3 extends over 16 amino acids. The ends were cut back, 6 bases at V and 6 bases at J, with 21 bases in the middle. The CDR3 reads CASSPWAVVDSNEQFF. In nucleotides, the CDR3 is TGTGCCAGTAGCCCCTGGGCGGTTGTAGATTCCAATGAGCAGTTCTTC.

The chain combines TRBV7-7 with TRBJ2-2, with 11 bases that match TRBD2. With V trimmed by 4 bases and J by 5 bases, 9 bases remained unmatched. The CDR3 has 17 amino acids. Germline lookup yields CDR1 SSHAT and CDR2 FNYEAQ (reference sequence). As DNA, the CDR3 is TGTGCCAGCAGCTCTGGACTAGCGGGTCACCAAACCGGGGAGCTGTTTTTT. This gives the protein CASSSGLAGHQTGELFF.

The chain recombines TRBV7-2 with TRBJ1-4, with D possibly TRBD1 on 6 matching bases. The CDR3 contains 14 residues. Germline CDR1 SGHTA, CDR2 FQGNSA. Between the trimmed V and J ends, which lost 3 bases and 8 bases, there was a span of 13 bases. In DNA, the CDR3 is TGTGCCAGCAGCTTGAGGGGGGGGGTGGAAAAACTGTTTTTT. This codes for CASSLRGGVEKLFF.

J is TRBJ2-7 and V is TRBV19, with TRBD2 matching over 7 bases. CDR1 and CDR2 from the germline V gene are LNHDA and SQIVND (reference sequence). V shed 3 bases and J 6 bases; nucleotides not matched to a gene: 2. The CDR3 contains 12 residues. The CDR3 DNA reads TGTGCCAGTAGTATGACGGGGGGCGAGCAGTACTTC. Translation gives CASSMTGGEQYF.

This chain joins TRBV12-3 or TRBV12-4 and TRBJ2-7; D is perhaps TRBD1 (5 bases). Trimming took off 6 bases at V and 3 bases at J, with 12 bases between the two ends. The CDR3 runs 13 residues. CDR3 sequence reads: CASRTVDSYEQYF. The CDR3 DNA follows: TGTGCCAGCAGGACAGTAGACAGCTACGAGCAGTACTTC.

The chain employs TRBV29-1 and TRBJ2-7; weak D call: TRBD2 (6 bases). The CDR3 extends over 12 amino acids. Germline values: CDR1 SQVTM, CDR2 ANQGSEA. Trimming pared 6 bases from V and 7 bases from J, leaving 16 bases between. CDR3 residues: CSVLRAGREQYF. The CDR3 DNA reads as TGCAGCGTCCTAAGGGCGGGAAGGGAGCAGTACTTC.

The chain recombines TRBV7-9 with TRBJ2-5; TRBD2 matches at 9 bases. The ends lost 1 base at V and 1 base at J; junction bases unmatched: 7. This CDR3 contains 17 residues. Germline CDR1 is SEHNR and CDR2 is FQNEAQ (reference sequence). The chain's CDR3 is CASSLGSTSGPQETQYF. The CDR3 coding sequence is TGTGCCAGCAGCTTAGGATCTACTAGCGGGCCCCAAGAGACCCAGTACTTC.

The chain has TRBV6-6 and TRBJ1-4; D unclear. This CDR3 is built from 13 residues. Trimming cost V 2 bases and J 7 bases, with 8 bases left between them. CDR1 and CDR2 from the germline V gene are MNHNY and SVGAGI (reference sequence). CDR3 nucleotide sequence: TGTGCCAGCAGTTACCCGGAGGGTGAAAAACTGTTTTTT. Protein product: CASSYPEGEKLFF.

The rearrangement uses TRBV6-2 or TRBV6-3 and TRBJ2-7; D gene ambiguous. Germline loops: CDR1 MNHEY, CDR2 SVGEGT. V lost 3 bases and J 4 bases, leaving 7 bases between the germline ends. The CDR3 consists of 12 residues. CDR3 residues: CASSYHAYEQYF. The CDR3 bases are TGTGCCAGCAGTTATCATGCTTACGAGCAGTACTTC.

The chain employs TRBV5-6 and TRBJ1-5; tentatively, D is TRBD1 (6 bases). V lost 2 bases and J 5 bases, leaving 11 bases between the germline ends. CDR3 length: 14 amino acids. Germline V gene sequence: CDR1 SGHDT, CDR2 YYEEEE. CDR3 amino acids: CASSLTGLDQPQHF. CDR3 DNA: TGTGCCAGCAGCTTAACAGGGCTTGATCAGCCCCAGCATTTT.